A single sample gave rise to the 7 T cell receptor beta chains below, sequenced in a study of control samples from healthy donors and cancer patients. Assay: immunoSEQ multiplex PCR; the TCRdb copy retains only in-frame clones and omits some. The data contain roughly 130,000 clones, 80% to 95% of them seen just once; the ten biggest clones take up 8.6%. Sequencing was performed on blood. The receptor set was obtained from a young man in good health.

This clone was seen a single time. This chain joins TRBV11-3 and TRBJ2-3; D perhaps matches TRBD1 (6 bases). There are 13 residues in the CDR3. The V and J ends lost 3 bases and 9 bases respectively, with 13 bases between them. Germline V gene lookup returns CDR1 SGHNT and CDR2 YENEEA. The DNA of the CDR3 is TGTGCCAGCAGCTTGAATCTAGGACAGACGCAGTATTTT. Its protein product is CASSLNLGQTQYF.

The rearrangement joins TRBV5-5 to TRBJ2-5; TRBD2 aligns across 10 bases. CDR1 is SGHKS, CDR2 YYEKEE, per germline (reference sequence). This CDR3 is built from 17 residues. The ends lost 0 bases at V and 2 bases at J; junction bases unmatched: 7. CDR3 DNA sequence: TGTGCCAGCAGCTTGGCATATAGCGGGGGGATTCAAGAGACCCAGTACTTC. Amino acids: CASSLAYSGGIQETQYF.

The chain is built from TRBV20-1 and TRBJ2-1; D unresolved. The CDR3 length is 11 residues. V lost 3 bases and J 6 bases, leaving 6 bases between the germline ends. Germline V gene lookup returns CDR1 DFQATT and CDR2 SNEGSKA (reference sequence). This CDR3 reads CSASTGNEQFF. CDR3 sequence (DNA): TGCAGTGCTAGTACCGGCAATGAGCAGTTCTTC.

The chain is built from TRBV28 and TRBJ1-1, with TRBD1 matching over 9 bases. Germline V gene lookup returns CDR1 MDHEN and CDR2 SYDVKM. Trimming at V came to 2 bases and at J to 4 bases, leaving 11 bases not matched to a gene. The CDR3 runs 17 residues. CDR3 sequence (DNA): TGTGCCAGCAGTTTAGACTTTCGGGACAGGGTATTCACTGAAGCTTTCTTT. It specifies CASSLDFRDRVFTEAFF.

The chain employs TRBV11-1 and TRBJ1-2; 7 nucleotides line up with TRBD1. This CDR3 has 16 amino acids. J lost 0 bases, V lost 4 bases, and 8 bases had no gene match. CDR1 and CDR2 from the germline V gene are SGHAT and FQDESV (reference sequence). This chain's CDR3 is CASSSKPGTANYGYTF. The CDR3 bases are TGTGCCAGCAGCTCGAAACCCGGGACAGCTAACTATGGCTACACCTTC.

The gene calls are TRBV4-1 and TRBJ1-5, with unresolved D. Germline CDR1 MGHRA, CDR2 YSYEKL. The CDR3 runs 13 residues. The V gene lost 3 bases and the J gene lost 7 bases, with 10 bases spanning the gap. In DNA, the CDR3 is TGCGCCAGCAGCCACACTCCCCGACAGCCCCAGCATTTT. As protein: CASSHTPRQPQHF.

The rearrangement joins TRBV10-2 to TRBJ2-7; no reliable D call. V was trimmed by 8 bases and J by 1 base, leaving 18 bases between them. This CDR3 has 15 residues. The germline gives CDR1 WSHSY, CDR2 SAAADI. The chain's CDR3 is CASLGVLGRSYEQYF. DNA of the CDR3: TGCGCCAGCTTAGGAGTCTTGGGCAGATCCTACGAGCAGTACTTC.